A single sample is the source of the 20 T cell receptor beta chains below, sequenced in a study of blood T cell repertoires in COVID-19. The method was immunoSEQ multiplex PCR; TCRdb's version includes in-frame clones alone and lacks a portion of them. The sample carries fewer than 700,000 clones, 70% to 90% recorded once. Sample: peripheral blood. Receptors were obtained from a woman between 45 and 60 years old with COVID-19, enrolled during active disease.

The CDR3 sequence is CASSQEGRLNTEAFF. The CDR3 coding sequence is TGCGCCAGCAGCCAAGAAGGCAGGTTGAACACTGAAGCTTTCTTT. The V call is TRBV4-1, the J call TRBJ1-1; the D is unclear. Germline CDR1 and CDR2: MGHRA and YSYEKL. The V and J ends lost 0 bases and 0 bases respectively, with 8 bases between them. CDR3 length equals 15 residues.

This chain uses TRBV5-1 with TRBJ2-5; D not resolved. V gave up 2 bases and J gave up 3 bases, with 5 bases separating them. The CDR3 contains 12 residues. From germline, CDR1 is SGHRS and CDR2 YFSETQ. The CDR3 reads CASSLSEETQYF. The CDR3 coding sequence is TGCGCCAGCAGCTTAAGCGAAGAGACCCAGTACTTC. Full variable domain (outside the CDR3, taken from reference TRBV5-1 and TRBJ2-5): KAGVTQTPRYLIKTRGQQVTLSCSPISGHRSVSWYQQTPGQGLQFLFEYFSETQRNKGNFPGRFSGRQFSNSRSEMNVSTLELGDSALYLCASSLSEETQYFGPGTRLLVL.

This clone was observed once. The chain has TRBV5-4 and TRBJ1-2, with 7 nucleotides matching TRBD1. Germline V gives CDR1 SGHNT, CDR2 YYREEE (reference sequence). The ends lost 3 bases at V and 8 bases at J; junction bases unmatched: 13. This CDR3 spans 15 amino acids. As DNA, the CDR3 is TGTGCCAGCAGCTCCGAGGGGACAGCCCGGACGGGCTACACCTTC. Translating gives CASSSEGTARTGYTF. Variable domain in full (rest from reference TRBV5-4 and TRBJ1-2): ETGVTQSPTHLIKTRGQQVTLRCSSQSGHNTVSWYQQALGQGPQFIFQYYREEENGRGNFPPRFSGLQFPNYSSELNVNALELDDSALYLCASSSEGTARTGYTFGSGTRLTVV.

The chain combines TRBV19 with TRBJ1-2; 10 bases agree with TRBD1. This CDR3 has 18 amino acids. V was pared by 5 bases and J by 0 bases, with 12 bases of the junction left unmatched. The V gene's germline CDR1 is LNHDA and CDR2 SQIVND (reference sequence). The CDR3 DNA reads TGTGCCAGTAGTCATTGGGACAGACAGGGGGCAACTAACTATGGCTACACCTTC. It specifies CASSHWDRQGATNYGYTF.

This clone came up once. V gene TRBV6-5 combines with J gene TRBJ2-7, with 11 positions matching TRBD1. This CDR3 has 14 residues. V lost 8 bases and J lost 7; bases outside the gene matches: 10. Germline V lookup: CDR1 MNHEY, CDR2 SVGAGI. The CDR3: CASAPGTGGREQYF. The CDR3 DNA follows: TGTGCCAGCGCTCCCGGGACAGGGGGGAGAGAGCAGTACTTC.

The J gene is TRBJ2-5, the V gene TRBV12-3 or TRBV12-4; D not resolved. CDR3 length equals 12 residues. Trimming removed 6 bases from V and 5 bases from J, with 10 bases in between. This CDR3 is CASSPNGETQYF. As DNA, the CDR3 is TGTGCCAGCAGCCCGAACGGGGAGACCCAGTACTTC.

This clone was seen just once. The chain combines TRBV19 with TRBJ1-6; no clear D. Trimming removed 4 bases from V and 7 bases from J, with 14 bases in between. Germline V gene lookup returns CDR1 LNHDA and CDR2 SQIVND (reference sequence). The CDR3 contains 15 residues. The CDR3 DNA is TGTGCCAGTAGTAGGCGGTACCTTTTGAATTCACCCCTCCACTTT. It specifies CASSRRYLLNSPLHF.

This clone came up a few times. This chain links TRBV2 with TRBJ2-7; D gene uncertain. This CDR3 contains 12 residues. The germline V and J ends were trimmed by 7 bases and 3 bases, with 10 bases remaining between them. Germline V gives CDR1 SNHLY, CDR2 FYNNEI. The chain's CDR3 is CASTRNNYEQYF. DNA for the CDR3: TGTGCCAGCACGCGGAACAACTACGAGCAGTACTTC.

This chain connects TRBV19 to TRBJ1-2, with 9 positions matching TRBD1. J lost 8 bases, V lost 6 bases, and 7 bases had no gene match. CDR3 size: 13 residues. CDR1 and CDR2 from the germline V gene are LNHDA and SQIVND (reference sequence). CDR3 amino acids: CASSFDRGNGYTF. CDR3 nucleotides: TGTGCCAGTAGCTTTGACAGGGGGAACGGCTACACCTTC. The entire variable domain, with the rest obtained from reference TRBV19 and TRBJ1-2, is as follows: DGGITQSPKYLFRKEGQNVTLSCEQNLNHDAMYWYRQDPGQGLRLIYYSQIVNDFQKGDIAEGYSVSREKKESFPLTVTSAQKNPTAFYLCASSFDRGNGYTFGSGTRLTVV.

The chain recombines TRBV3-1 (or the pseudogene TRBV3-2) with TRBJ2-2; TRBD2 agrees at 8 bases. The CDR3 loop spans 17 amino acids. Trimming removed 2 bases from V and 0 bases from J; junction bases left unmatched: 5. Per the germline V gene, CDR1 is LGHDT and CDR2 is YNNKEL (reference sequence). This chain's CDR3 is CASSQRGGWANTGELFF. The DNA for the CDR3 is TGTGCCAGCAGCCAACGGGGGGGTTGGGCGAACACCGGGGAGCTGTTTTTT.

Notes on this clone: Other nucleotide sequences in the sample specify the same CDR3. The rearrangement uses TRBV19 and TRBJ1-2, with 9 bases aligning to TRBD1. J lost 3 bases, V lost 8 bases, and 1 base had no gene match. The CDR3 loop spans 12 amino acids. The germline V gene encodes CDR1 LNHDA and CDR2 SQIVND (reference sequence). The CDR3 region is CASRTGDYGYTF. The CDR3 bases are TGTGCCAGTCGGACAGGGGACTATGGCTACACCTTC.

The chain carries TRBV7-3 and TRBJ2-3; TRBD2 matches 7 bases. The length of the CDR3 is 14 residues. V was pared by 5 bases and J by 2 bases, with 4 bases of the junction left unmatched. Germline V lookup: CDR1 SGHTA, CDR2 FQGTGA. The CDR3 protein is CASSLSGDTDTQYF. As DNA, the CDR3 is TGTGCCAGCAGCCTCAGCGGGGACACAGATACGCAGTATTTT.

The CDR3 loop is CASAQTKGYRGTNEKLFF. Here the CDR3 DNA reads TGTGCCAGCGCTCAAACCAAGGGATACAGGGGAACTAATGAAAAACTGTTTTTT. The rearrangement joins TRBV7-9 to TRBJ1-4; 7 bases are a match to TRBD1. The length of the CDR3 is 18 residues. V lost 8 bases to trimming and J lost 1 base; unmatched junction nucleotides: 16. Germline-derived CDR1 and CDR2 are SEHNR and FQNEAQ (reference sequence).

The genes are TRBV19 and TRBJ1-1, with 9 bases aligning to TRBD1. V dropped 3 bases and J dropped 5; count of bases not matched to a gene: 7. The CDR3 spans 15 residues. CDR1 LNHDA and CDR2 SQIVND come from the germline V gene (reference sequence). CDR3 protein: CASSMGGQGVTEAFF. CDR3 DNA sequence: TGTGCCAGTAGTATGGGGGGACAGGGCGTTACTGAAGCTTTCTTT.

V usage is TRBV3-1 (or the pseudogene TRBV3-2) and J usage is TRBJ2-1; TRBD2 matches at 10 bases. The CDR3 is 18 residues long. Germline CDR1 LGHDT, CDR2 YNNKEL (reference sequence). V lost 0 bases to trimming and J lost 6 bases; unmatched junction nucleotides: 11. The CDR3 loop is CASSQDREAGGPFNEQFF. The CDR3 coding sequence is TGTGCCAGCAGCCAAGATCGGGAAGCGGGGGGGCCATTCAATGAGCAGTTCTTC.

Concerning this clone itself: The sample contains more than one DNA sequence encoding this CDR3. This chain connects TRBV29-1 to TRBJ1-1; perhaps TRBD1 as D (5 bases). The length of the CDR3 is 13 residues. V was shortened by 2 bases and J by 1 base, with 8 bases between the two germline ends. Germline CDR1 and CDR2: SQVTM and ANQGSEA. The CDR3: CSVERGGNTEAFF. In nucleotides, the CDR3 is TGCAGCGTTGAACGGGGGGGGAACACTGAAGCTTTCTTT.

This clone was counted between two and nine times. This chain uses TRBV19 with TRBJ1-1; TRBD1 is a possible D gene (5 bases). The germline V gene encodes CDR1 LNHDA and CDR2 SQIVND (reference sequence). The CDR3 contains 15 residues. V gave up 5 bases and J gave up 1 base, with 14 bases separating them. In nucleotides, the CDR3 is TGTGCCAGTAGTTATCTGACAGCGACGAACACTGAAGCTTTCTTT. This sequence encodes CASSYLTATNTEAFF.

The chain links TRBV6-5 to TRBJ1-1; TRBD1 matches 7 bases. The V segment lost 5 bases and the J segment 5 bases; nucleotides outside the gene matches: 8. The CDR3 runs to 14 residues. Germline V gene data show CDR1 as MNHEY and CDR2 as SVGAGI. DNA for the CDR3: TGTGCCAGCAGTCCCCAGGGGGGACGGACTGAAGCTTTCTTT. This sequence encodes CASSPQGGRTEAFF.

The chain uses TRBV30 and TRBJ2-2, with 12 bases fitting TRBD2. Looked up from germline, CDR1 is GTSNPN and CDR2 is SVGIG (reference sequence). CDR3 length: 17 amino acids. The V and J ends lost 1 base and 3 bases, in that order; junction bases with no gene match: 6. The CDR3 DNA reads as TGTGCCTGGAGTGGACTAGCGGGGGAACTCTACACCGGGGAGCTGTTTTTT. Translating gives CAWSGLAGELYTGELFF.

This sequence joins TRBV10-1 and TRBJ2-2; 7 bases line up with TRBD2. The CDR3 loop spans 14 amino acids. Germline CDR1 reads WNHNN; CDR2 reads SYGVQD (reference sequence). J lost 1 base, V lost 6 bases, and 2 bases had no gene match. The DNA for the CDR3 is TGCGCCAGCAGCCCGGGGGGGAACACCGGGGAGCTGTTTTTT. Amino acids: CASSPGGNTGELFF.